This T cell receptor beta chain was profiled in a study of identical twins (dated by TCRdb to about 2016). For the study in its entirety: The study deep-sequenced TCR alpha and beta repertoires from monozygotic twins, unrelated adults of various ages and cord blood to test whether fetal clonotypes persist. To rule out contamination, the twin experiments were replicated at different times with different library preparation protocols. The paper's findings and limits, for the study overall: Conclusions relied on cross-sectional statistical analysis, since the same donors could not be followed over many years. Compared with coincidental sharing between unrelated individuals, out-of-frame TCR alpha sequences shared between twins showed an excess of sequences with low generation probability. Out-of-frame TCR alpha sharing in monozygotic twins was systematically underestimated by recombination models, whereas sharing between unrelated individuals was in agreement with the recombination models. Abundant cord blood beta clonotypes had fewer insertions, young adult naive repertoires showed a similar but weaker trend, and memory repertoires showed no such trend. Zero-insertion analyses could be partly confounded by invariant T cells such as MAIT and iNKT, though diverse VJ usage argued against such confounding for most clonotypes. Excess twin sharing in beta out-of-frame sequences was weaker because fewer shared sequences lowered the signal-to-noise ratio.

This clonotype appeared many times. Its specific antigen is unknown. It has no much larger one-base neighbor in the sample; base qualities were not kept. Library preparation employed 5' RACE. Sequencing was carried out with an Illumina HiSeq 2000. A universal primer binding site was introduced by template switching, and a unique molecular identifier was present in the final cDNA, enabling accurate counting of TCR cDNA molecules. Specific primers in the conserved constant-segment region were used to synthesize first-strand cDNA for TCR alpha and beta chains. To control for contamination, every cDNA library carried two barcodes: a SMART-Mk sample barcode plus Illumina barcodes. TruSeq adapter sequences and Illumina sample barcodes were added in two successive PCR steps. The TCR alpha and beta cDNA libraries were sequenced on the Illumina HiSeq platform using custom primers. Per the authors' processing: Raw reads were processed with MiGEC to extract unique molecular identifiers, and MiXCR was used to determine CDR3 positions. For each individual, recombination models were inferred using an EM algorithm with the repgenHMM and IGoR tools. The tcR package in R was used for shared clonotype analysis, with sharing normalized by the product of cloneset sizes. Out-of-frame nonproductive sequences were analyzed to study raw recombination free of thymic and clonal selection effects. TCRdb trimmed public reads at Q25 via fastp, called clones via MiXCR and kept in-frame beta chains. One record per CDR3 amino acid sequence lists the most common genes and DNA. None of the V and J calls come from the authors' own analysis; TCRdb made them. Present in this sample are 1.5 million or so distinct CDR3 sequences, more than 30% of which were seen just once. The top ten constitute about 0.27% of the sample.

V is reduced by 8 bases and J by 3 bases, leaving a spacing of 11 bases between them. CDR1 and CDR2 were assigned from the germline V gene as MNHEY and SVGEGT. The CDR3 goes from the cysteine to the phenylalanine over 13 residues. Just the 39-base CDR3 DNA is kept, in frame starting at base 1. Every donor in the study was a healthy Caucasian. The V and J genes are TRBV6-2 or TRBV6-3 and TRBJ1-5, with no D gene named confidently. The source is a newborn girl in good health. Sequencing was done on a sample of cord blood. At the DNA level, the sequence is TGTGCCAGCCAAAGACACCTCAATCAGCCCCAGCATTTT. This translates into CASQRHLNQPQHF.